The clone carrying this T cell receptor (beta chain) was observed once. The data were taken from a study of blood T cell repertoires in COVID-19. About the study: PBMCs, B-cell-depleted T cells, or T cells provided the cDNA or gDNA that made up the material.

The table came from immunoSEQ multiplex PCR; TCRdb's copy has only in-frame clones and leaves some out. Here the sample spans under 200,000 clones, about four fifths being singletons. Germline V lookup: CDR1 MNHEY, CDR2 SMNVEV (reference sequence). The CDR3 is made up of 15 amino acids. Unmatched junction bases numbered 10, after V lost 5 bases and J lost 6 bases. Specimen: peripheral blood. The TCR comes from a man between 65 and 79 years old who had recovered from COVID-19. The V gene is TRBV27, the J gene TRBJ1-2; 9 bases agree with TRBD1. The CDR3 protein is CASSIRPGTGNGYTF. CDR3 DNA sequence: TGTGCCAGCAGTATCCGACCCGGGACAGGGAATGGCTACACCTTC.